Below are 28 T cell receptor beta chains sequenced from a single sample in a study of Ad26.COV2.S vaccination and SARS-CoV-2 variants. Using immunoSEQ multiplex PCR, the repertoire was profiled, and TCRdb retains in-frame clones only, with some absent. The data contain around 140,000 clones, just over 85% of them singletons. Specimen: peripheral blood, collected after recovery from COVID-19. These receptor sequences come from a human donor who had recovered from COVID-19.

The V call is TRBV12-3 or TRBV12-4, the J call TRBJ2-7, with no clear D. V lost 4 bases to trimming and J lost 1 base, with 5 bases between them. This CDR3 has 12 amino acids. The CDR3 spells CASSSGSYEQYF. The CDR3 DNA sequence: TGTGCCAGCAGTTCCGGTTCCTACGAGCAGTACTTC.

The V call is TRBV7-8, the J call TRBJ2-3; 8 bases map to TRBD2. The V gene's germline CDR1 is SGHVS and CDR2 FQNEAQ. Trimming at V came to 4 bases and at J to 2 bases, leaving 8 bases not matched to a gene. The CDR3 runs to 16 residues. The CDR3: CASSSRLAGITDTQYF. The CDR3 DNA reads TGTGCCAGCAGCTCCCGGTTAGCGGGGATCACAGATACGCAGTATTTT.

CDR3: CASSLSPQQGRWEKLFF. DNA for the CDR3: TGTGCCAGCAGTTTATCACCTCAACAGGGGAGGTGGGAAAAACTGTTTTTT. The rearrangement uses TRBV27 and TRBJ1-4, with TRBD1 identical over 7 bases. The CDR3 consists of 17 residues. CDR1 and CDR2 from the germline V gene are MNHEY and SMNVEV (reference sequence). V gave up 0 bases and J gave up 8 bases; unmatched junction bases: 12. Variable domain in full (rest from reference TRBV27 and TRBJ1-4): EAQVTQNPRYLITVTGKKLTVTCSQNMNHEYMSWYRQDPGLGLRQIYYSMNVEVTDKGDVPEGYKVSRKEKRNFPLILESPSPNQTSLYFCASSLSPQQGRWEKLFFGSGTQLSVL.

This clone was detected once. The rearrangement links TRBV5-4 to TRBJ2-1; D ambiguous. V lost 0 bases, J lost 6 bases, and 4 bases lay in between. The germline gives CDR1 SGHNT, CDR2 YYREEE (reference sequence). The CDR3 is 12 amino acids. The CDR3 loop reads CASSLGSNEQFF. In DNA form, the CDR3 reads TGTGCCAGCAGCTTGGGTTCCAATGAGCAGTTCTTC.

CDR3 in amino acids: CAISEGIADTQYF. In nucleotides, the CDR3 is TGTGCCATCAGTGAGGGGATTGCAGATACGCAGTATTTT. The V call is TRBV10-3, the J call TRBJ2-3; D ambiguous. The CDR3 has 13 residues. Trimming removed 2 bases at V and 4 bases at J, with 7 bases between. CDR1 is ENHRY and CDR2 is SYGVKD in the germline V gene.

The rearrangement uses TRBV5-4 and TRBJ2-3; D ambiguous. Germline V lookup: CDR1 SGHNT, CDR2 YYREEE (reference sequence). V shed 2 bases and J shed 4 bases, with 5 bases lying between them. The CDR3 totals 12 residues. This chain's CDR3 is CASSFGADTQYF. The CDR3 DNA is TGTGCCAGCAGCTTTGGGGCAGATACGCAGTATTTT.

The chain employs TRBV25-1 and TRBJ2-5, with a weak D call TRBD2 (6 bases). V was pared by 3 bases and J by 5 bases, with 10 bases between. The length of the CDR3 is 13 residues. The germline V gene encodes CDR1 MGHDK and CDR2 SYGVNS. The CDR3 nucleotides are TGTGCCAGCAGTGATGGAGGGAGGGAGACCCAGTACTTC. It specifies CASSDGGRETQYF.

This chain uses TRBV6-6 with TRBJ2-3; D might be TRBD1 (6 bases). Trimming took 6 bases from V and 7 from J, leaving 17 bases between them. Germline values: CDR1 MNHNY, CDR2 SVGAGI (reference sequence). The CDR3 extends over 14 amino acids. The CDR3 coding sequence is TGTGCCAGCAGAAGGGACCTTGGGGGCAATACGCAGTATTTT. The encoded protein is CASRRDLGGNTQYF.

The V and J genes are TRBV4-3 and TRBJ1-2; D call uncertain. This CDR3 is built from 16 residues. Germline lookup yields CDR1 LGHNA and CDR2 YSLEER. The germline V and J ends were trimmed by 0 bases and 0 bases, with 11 bases remaining between them. CDR3 residues: CASSQDYTLANYGYTF. CDR3 in DNA: TGCGCCAGCAGCCAAGATTACACCTTAGCTAACTATGGCTACACCTTC.

The genes are TRBV20-1 and TRBJ2-5, with D unclear. Germline values: CDR1 DFQATT, CDR2 SNEGSKA (reference sequence). The CDR3 is made up of 11 amino acids. V was cut by 6 bases and J by 2 bases, with 7 bases left in between. CDR3: CSARIQETQYF. As DNA, the CDR3 is TGCAGTGCCCGGATTCAAGAGACCCAGTACTTC.

This clone was detected only once. The CDR3 DNA follows: TGTGCCAGCAGCTTGGGGTTAGCGGGACCGAGCTCCTACAATGAGCAGTTCTTC. Protein product: CASSLGLAGPSSYNEQFF. This chain uses TRBV5-4 with TRBJ2-1, with TRBD2 identical over 8 bases. The CDR3 covers 18 residues. Germline lookup yields CDR1 SGHNT and CDR2 YYREEE (reference sequence). Germline trimming cut 0 bases from V and 0 bases from J; bases unmatched to any gene: 8. Full variable domain (outside the CDR3, taken from reference TRBV5-4 and TRBJ2-1): ETGVTQSPTHLIKTRGQQVTLRCSSQSGHNTVSWYQQALGQGPQFIFQYYREEENGRGNFPPRFSGLQFPNYSSELNVNALELDDSALYLCASSLGLAGPSSYNEQFFGPGTRLTVL.

V and J are TRBV28 and TRBJ2-2; a weak D match, TRBD1 (6 bases). The CDR3 extends over 15 amino acids. Deletions cut 6 bases from V and 5 bases from J, with 16 bases between. Germline V lookup: CDR1 MDHEN, CDR2 SYDVKM. In nucleotides, the CDR3 is TGTGCCAGCAGGCAAACCGGGACACAAACCGGGGAGCTGTTTTTT. Its translation: CASRQTGTQTGELFF.

The genes are TRBV11-2 and TRBJ2-2; TRBD1 agrees at 9 bases. The ends lost 4 bases at V and 3 bases at J; junction bases unmatched: 9. The CDR3 totals 17 residues. Looked up from germline, CDR1 is SGHAT and CDR2 is FQNNGV. CDR3 bases: TGTGCCAGCAGCTGGAGGCGGGGACAGGGCTACACCGGGGAGCTGTTTTTT. It yields the protein CASSWRRGQGYTGELFF.

The chain has TRBV19 and TRBJ2-1, with D perhaps TRBD2 (5 bases). Trimming removed 4 bases from V and 4 bases from J, with 14 bases in between. Germline-derived CDR1 and CDR2 are LNHDA and SQIVND (reference sequence). This CDR3 is 15 amino acids long. CDR3 in amino acids: CASSTPPGGYNEQFF. The DNA of the CDR3 is TGTGCCAGTAGTACCCCCCCCGGCGGGTACAATGAGCAGTTCTTC.

The V gene is TRBV24-1, the J gene TRBJ2-1; weak D call: TRBD2 (6 bases). V lost 2 bases and J lost 5, with 12 bases in between. The CDR3 extends over 15 amino acids. Germline CDR1 and CDR2: KGHDR and SFDVKD. DNA for the CDR3: TGTGCCACCAGTGATTGGCCTAGCGTTAACAATGAGCAGTTCTTC. Translation: CATSDWPSVNNEQFF.

This clone appeared a single time. The chain is built from TRBV4-3 and TRBJ2-1; D might be TRBD1 (6 bases). This CDR3 is 16 amino acids long. Germline V gives CDR1 LGHNA, CDR2 YSLEER. Trimming left V 0 bases short and J 6 bases short, with 15 bases between. CDR3 coding DNA: TGCGCCAGCAGCCAAGATCCGGGACACCCTTCCAATGAGCAGTTCTTC. As protein: CASSQDPGHPSNEQFF.

The chain has TRBV7-2 and TRBJ2-5; TRBD1 or TRBD2 may be the D gene (5 bases each). The CDR3 extends over 14 amino acids. V shed 1 base and J shed 0 bases, with 6 bases lying between them. Germline V gene data show CDR1 as SGHTA and CDR2 as FQGNSA. The CDR3 sequence is CASSLGGNQETQYF. The CDR3 DNA reads as TGTGCCAGCAGCTTAGGGGGGAACCAAGAGACCCAGTACTTC.

This sequence joins TRBV5-1 and TRBJ2-6; no firm D call. V shed 0 bases and J shed 2 bases, with 3 bases lying between them. From germline, CDR1 is SGHRS and CDR2 YFSETQ. The CDR3 extends over 14 amino acids. The DNA for the CDR3 is TGCGCCAGCAGCTTGGACCCTGGGGCCAACGTCCTGACTTTC. This encodes CASSLDPGANVLTF.

V is TRBV27 and J is TRBJ2-6, with 8 bases lining up with TRBD1. The trim removed 5 bases at V and 4 bases at J, leaving 13 bases unmatched. The germline V gene encodes CDR1 MNHEY and CDR2 SMNVEV (reference sequence). There are 18 residues in the CDR3. The CDR3 protein is CASSQTYQGAAGANVLTF. The CDR3 DNA reads as TGTGCCAGCAGTCAGACCTACCAGGGGGCGGCCGGGGCCAACGTCCTGACTTTC.

This chain links TRBV9 with TRBJ1-2; D possibly corresponds to TRBD1 (5 bases). Germline lookup yields CDR1 SGDLS and CDR2 YYNGEE. The ends were cut back, 0 bases at V and 3 bases at J, with 12 bases in the middle. The CDR3 sequence is 15 residues long. In nucleotides, the CDR3 is TGTGCCAGCAGCGTAGAGTCGGGGCCAGACTATGGCTACACCTTC. This translates into CASSVESGPDYGYTF.

The chain links TRBV4-1 to TRBJ1-3; D may be TRBD1 (6 bases). The CDR3 has 15 amino acids. The germline V gene encodes CDR1 MGHRA and CDR2 YSYEKL. The V end lost 3 bases, the J end lost 3 bases, and 12 bases lay between the germline ends. CDR3 protein: CASSQGTGLGNTIYF. Written as DNA, the CDR3 is TGCGCCAGCAGCCAGGGAACAGGGCTTGGAAACACCATATATTTT.

V is TRBV28 and J is TRBJ2-2; no definite D call. CDR3 size: 13 residues. Between the trimmed V and J ends, which lost 7 bases and 5 bases, there was a span of 11 bases. Per germline, CDR1 MDHEN and CDR2 SYDVKM. The CDR3 spells CASTKRGTGELFF. The CDR3, as DNA: TGTGCCAGCACTAAACGTGGGACCGGGGAGCTGTTTTTT.

The genes are TRBV7-2 and TRBJ1-1; 8 bases fit TRBD1. V shed 2 bases, J shed 6 bases, and the junction held 8 bases outside the gene matches. The V gene's germline CDR1 is SGHTA and CDR2 FQGNSA. This CDR3 region has 15 residues. The CDR3 nucleotides read TGTGCCAGCAGCTTAAGGCCCAGGGGGCGTGCTGAAGCTTTCTTT. Residues: CASSLRPRGRAEAFF.

The CDR3 DNA follows: TGTGCCAGCAGTCCAGCCCACGAGCAGTACTTC. This encodes CASSPAHEQYF. The rearrangement links TRBV28 to TRBJ2-7; D unresolved. In germline, CDR1 is MDHEN, CDR2 SYDVKM. The V end lost 5 bases, the J end lost 5 bases, and 7 bases lay between the germline ends. CDR3 length: 11 residues.

The rearrangement links TRBV5-1 to TRBJ2-5; no clear D. The CDR3 extends over 14 amino acids. Trimming stripped 4 bases from V and 1 base from J, with 11 bases between. From germline, CDR1 is SGHRS and CDR2 YFSETQ. The CDR3 DNA follows: TGCGCCAGCAGCCCGGAGCTCCGCCAAGAGACCCAGTACTTC. Amino acids: CASSPELRQETQYF. The full variable domain, rest sourced from reference TRBV5-1 and TRBJ2-5, is KAGVTQTPRYLIKTRGQQVTLSCSPISGHRSVSWYQQTPGQGLQFLFEYFSETQRNKGNFPGRFSGRQFSNSRSEMNVSTLELGDSALYLCASSPELRQETQYFGPGTRLLVL.

This clone was counted a single time. This sequence joins TRBV6-5 and TRBJ2-1; D not certain. CDR1 and CDR2 from the germline V gene are MNHEY and SVGAGI. The V end lost 5 bases, the J end lost 9 bases, and 11 bases lay between the germline ends. This CDR3 region has 12 residues. The CDR3 sequence is CASSLGHGEQFF. CDR3 sequence (DNA): TGTGCCAGCAGTCTTGGCCACGGTGAGCAGTTCTTC.

The chain combines TRBV6-6 with TRBJ1-5; a weak D match, TRBD1 (5 bases). With 5 bases removed from V and 0 bases from J, the gap between germline ends came to 20 bases. Germline CDR1 is MNHNY and CDR2 is SVGAGI (reference sequence). This CDR3 is 18 amino acids long. The CDR3 DNA is TGTGCCAGCAGTCCCACTAAGCCCTGGCAGGGTAGCAATCAGCCCCAGCATTTT. Amino acids: CASSPTKPWQGSNQPQHF.

This clone was found a few times. The rearrangement links TRBV7-8 to TRBJ1-2; 7 bases are a match to TRBD1. The CDR3 is made up of 15 amino acids. The J segment lost 0 bases and the V segment lost 7 bases, leaving 8 bases of the junction unmatched. Germline V CDR1 and CDR2: SGHVS, FQNEAQ. The CDR3 loop is CASNLLGGSNYGYTF. The CDR3 coding sequence is TGTGCCAGCAACCTACTAGGGGGCTCTAACTATGGCTACACCTTC.